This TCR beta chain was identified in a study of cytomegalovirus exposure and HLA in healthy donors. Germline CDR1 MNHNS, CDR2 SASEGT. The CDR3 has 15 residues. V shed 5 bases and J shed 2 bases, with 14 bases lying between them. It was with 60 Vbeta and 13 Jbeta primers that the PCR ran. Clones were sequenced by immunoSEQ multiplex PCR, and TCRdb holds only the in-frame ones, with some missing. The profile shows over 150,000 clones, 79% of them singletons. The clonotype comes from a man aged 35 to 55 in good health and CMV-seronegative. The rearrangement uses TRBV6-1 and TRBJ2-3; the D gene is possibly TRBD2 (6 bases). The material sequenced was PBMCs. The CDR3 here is CASSPGDFYTDTQYF. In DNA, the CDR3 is TGTGCCAGCAGTCCTGGGGACTTCTACACAGATACGCAGTATTTT.